These T cell receptor beta chains were read from a single sample in a study of spatial heterogeneity in lung cancer. MiXCR was run by TCRdb on the 5' RACE reads, yielding one entry per CDR3 protein. There are over 8,500 distinct CDR3 sequences in the sample; about 5% occur only once, and about an eighth lies in the top ten. The source material was lung tumor tissue, sampled at surgery. These receptors originate from a male donor with early-stage non-small cell lung cancer. CDR3s include the opening cysteine and the closing phenylalanine or tryptophan. The D gene is left open where the match is weak. Clone sizes are given selectively: once, few, many, or a class where the clone is expanded.

j_call	clone_size	d_call	cdr3_length	v_call	cdr3_aa	cdr3_nt
TRBJ1-1	large	-	14	TRBV6-2/TRBV6-3	CASSYEGPNTEAFF	TGTGCCAGCAGTTACGAGGGCCCGAACACTGAAGCTTTCTTT
TRBJ1-1	-	-	13	TRBV7-2	CASRREGYTEAFF	TGTGCCAGCAGGAGGGAGGGGTACACTGAAGCTTTCTTT
TRBJ2-1	many	-	15	TRBV9	CASSPRERSYNEQFF	TGTGCCAGCAGCCCTAGGGAGAGATCCTACAATGAGCAGTTCTTC
TRBJ2-2	many	-	16	TRBV4-2	CASRTGDRQYTGELFF	TGTGCCAGCAGGACGGGAGACAGGCAATACACCGGGGAGCTGTTTTTT
TRBJ2-2	many	TRBD1	16	TRBV4-3	CASSLQDRGGTGELFF	TGCGCCAGCAGCCTCCAGGACAGGGGAGGCACCGGGGAGCTGTTTTTT
TRBJ1-1	many	-	15	TRBV7-2	CASSLGGTANTEAFF	TGTGCCAGCAGCTTAGGGGGGACGGCGAACACTGAAGCTTTCTTT
TRBJ1-2	many	-	13	TRBV28	CASSLVGARGYTF	TGTGCCAGCAGTTTGGTGGGGGCTCGTGGCTACACCTTC
TRBJ2-3	many	TRBD1	14	TRBV24-1	CATSGGTGTDTQYF	TGTGCCACCAGTGGTGGGACAGGGACAGATACGCAGTATTTT
TRBJ2-5	many	-	15	TRBV28	CASSRGTRYQETQYF	TGTGCCAGCAGTCGAGGGACACGGTACCAAGAGACCCAGTACTTC
TRBJ2-7	-	-	14	TRBV15	CATSRVAGNYEQYF	TGTGCCACCAGCAGAGTGGCGGGGAACTACGAGCAGTACTTC
TRBJ1-6	medium-sized	-	14	TRBV2	CASSNSGRGSPLHF	TGTGCCAGCAGTAATTCCGGCAGGGGATCACCCCTCCACTTT
TRBJ2-2	many	TRBD1	17	TRBV27	CASGGRGQAANTGELFF	TGTGCCAGCGGGGGACGAGGACAGGCAGCGAACACCGGGGAGCTGTTTTTT
TRBJ2-7	-	-	14	TRBV27	CASAGGGALLEQYF	TGTGCCAGCGCTGGAGGGGGAGCCCTACTCGAGCAGTACTTC
TRBJ1-6	many	-	14	TRBV12-3/TRBV12-4	CASSLNSQDSPLHF	TGTGCCAGCAGTTTGAACAGCCAAGATTCACCCCTCCACTTT
TRBJ2-4	few	-	13	TRBV29-1	CSVEGGAKNIQYF	TGCAGCGTAGAGGGGGGGGCCAAAAACATTCAGTACTTC
TRBJ1-1	many	-	12	TRBV29-1	CSVRGQNTEAFF	TGCAGCGTCCGCGGACAGAACACTGAAGCTTTCTTT
TRBJ2-7	medium-sized	-	13	TRBV2	CASSQGARYEQYF	TGTGCCTCATCCCAAGGGGCGAGATACGAGCAGTACTTC
TRBJ1-5	many	-	15	TRBV5-6	CASSIRANGNQPQHF	TGTGCCAGCAGCATCCGGGCGAACGGCAATCAGCCCCAGCATTTT
TRBJ2-5	many	-	14	TRBV6-2/TRBV6-3	CASSYSGTGRTQYF	TGTGCCAGCAGTTACTCGGGGACGGGAAGGACCCAGTACTTC
TRBJ1-5	many	TRBD1	14	TRBV12-3/TRBV12-4	CASSSQGGGQPQHF	TGTGCCAGCAGTTCCCAGGGGGGGGGCCAGCCCCAGCATTTT
TRBJ2-3	many	-	13	TRBV20-1	CSAREVGADTQYF	TGCAGTGCTAGAGAGGTCGGGGCAGATACGCAGTATTTT
TRBJ2-1	-	-	15	TRBV5-1	CASSVTGFSYNEQFF	TGCGCCAGCAGCGTGACAGGCTTCTCCTACAATGAGCAGTTCTTC
TRBJ2-7	many	TRBD2	16	TRBV7-9	CASSKGTSGSLYEQYF	TGTGCCAGCAGCAAAGGGACTAGCGGGTCCCTCTACGAGCAGTACTTC
TRBJ2-1	many	-	14	TRBV5-1	CASSLVQAVNEQFF	TGCGCCAGCAGCCTCGTGCAAGCGGTCAATGAGCAGTTCTTC
TRBJ2-1	many	-	12	TRBV11-2	CASSFGNNEQFF	TGTGCCAGCAGCTTCGGGAACAATGAGCAGTTCTTC
TRBJ2-7	few	-	13	TRBV12-3/TRBV12-4	CASRLDQVHEQYF	TGTGCCAGCAGACTAGATCAGGTCCACGAGCAGTACTTC
TRBJ2-1	many	-	15	TRBV7-2	CASSFNAAQGNEQFF	TGTGCCAGCAGTTTCAATGCGGCCCAGGGGAATGAGCAGTTCTTC
TRBJ1-5	many	-	16	TRBV20-1	CSARDRRGLGNQPQHF	TGCAGTGCTAGAGATCGTAGAGGGTTAGGCAATCAGCCCCAGCATTTT
TRBJ2-3	-	TRBD2	16	TRBV19	CASSIALAVSTDTQYF	TGTGCCAGTAGTATAGCACTAGCGGTTAGCACAGATACGCAGTATTTT
TRBJ2-1	many	TRBD1	17	TRBV5-1	CASSPYDRGPSYNEQFF	TGCGCCAGCAGCCCCTACGACAGGGGGCCTTCCTACAATGAGCAGTTCTTC